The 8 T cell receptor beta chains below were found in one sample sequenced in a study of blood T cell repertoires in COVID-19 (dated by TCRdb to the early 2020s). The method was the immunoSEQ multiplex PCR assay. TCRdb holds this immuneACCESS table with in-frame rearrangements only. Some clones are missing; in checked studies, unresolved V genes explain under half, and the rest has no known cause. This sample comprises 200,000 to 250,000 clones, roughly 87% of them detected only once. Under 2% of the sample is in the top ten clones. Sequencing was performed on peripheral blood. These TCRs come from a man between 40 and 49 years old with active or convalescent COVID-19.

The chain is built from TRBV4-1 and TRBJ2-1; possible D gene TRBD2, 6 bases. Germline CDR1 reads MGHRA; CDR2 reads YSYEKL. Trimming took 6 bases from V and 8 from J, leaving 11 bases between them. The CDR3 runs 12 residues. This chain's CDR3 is CASRGRGDEQFF. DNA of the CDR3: TGCGCCAGCAGAGGGCGGGGAGATGAGCAGTTCTTC.

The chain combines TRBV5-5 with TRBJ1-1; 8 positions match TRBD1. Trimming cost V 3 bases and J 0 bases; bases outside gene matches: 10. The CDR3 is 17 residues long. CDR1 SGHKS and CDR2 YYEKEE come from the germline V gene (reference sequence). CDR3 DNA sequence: TGTGCCAGCAGCTCCCTACAGGGGGGATTCATGAACACTGAAGCTTTCTTT. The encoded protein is CASSSLQGGFMNTEAFF.

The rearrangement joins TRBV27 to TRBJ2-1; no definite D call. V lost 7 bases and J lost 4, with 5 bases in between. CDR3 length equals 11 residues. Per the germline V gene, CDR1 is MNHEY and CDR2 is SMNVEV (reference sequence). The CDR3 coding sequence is TGTGCCAGCACCTATTACAATGAGCAGTTCTTC. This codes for CASTYYNEQFF.

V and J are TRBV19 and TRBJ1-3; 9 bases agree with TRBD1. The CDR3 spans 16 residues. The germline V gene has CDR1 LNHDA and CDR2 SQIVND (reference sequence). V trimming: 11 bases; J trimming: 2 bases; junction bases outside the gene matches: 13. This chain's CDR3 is CASRSDRGLPGNTIYF. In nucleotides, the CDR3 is TGTGCCTCCCGCTCGGACAGGGGCCTTCCTGGAAACACCATATATTTT. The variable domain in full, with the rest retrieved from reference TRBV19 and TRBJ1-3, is DGGITQSPKYLFRKEGQNVTLSCEQNLNHDAMYWYRQDPGQGLRLIYYSQIVNDFQKGDIAEGYSVSREKKESFPLTVTSAQKNPTAFYLCASRSDRGLPGNTIYFGEGSWLTVV.

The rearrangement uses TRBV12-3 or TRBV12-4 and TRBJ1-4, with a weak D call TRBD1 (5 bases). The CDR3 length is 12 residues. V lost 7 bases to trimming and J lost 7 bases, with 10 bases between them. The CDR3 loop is CASKGLGEKLFF. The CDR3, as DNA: TGTGCCAGCAAGGGGCTTGGTGAAAAACTGTTTTTT.

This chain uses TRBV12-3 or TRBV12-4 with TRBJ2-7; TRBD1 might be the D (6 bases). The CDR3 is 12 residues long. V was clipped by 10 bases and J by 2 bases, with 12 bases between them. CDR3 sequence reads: CATGHTPYEQYF. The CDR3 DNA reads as TGTGCCACGGGACATACGCCCTACGAGCAGTACTTC.

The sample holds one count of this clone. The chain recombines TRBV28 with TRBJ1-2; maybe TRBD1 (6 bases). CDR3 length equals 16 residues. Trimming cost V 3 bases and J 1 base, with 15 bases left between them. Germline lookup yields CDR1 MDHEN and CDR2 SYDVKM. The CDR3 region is CASSLAGVNDNYGYTF. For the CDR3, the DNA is TGTGCCAGCAGTTTGGCAGGGGTCAATGATAACTATGGCTACACCTTC.

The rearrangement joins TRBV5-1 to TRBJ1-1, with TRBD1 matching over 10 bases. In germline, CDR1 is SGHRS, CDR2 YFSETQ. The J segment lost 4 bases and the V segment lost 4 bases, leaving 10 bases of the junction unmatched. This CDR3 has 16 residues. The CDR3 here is CASSPGTGASLTEAFF. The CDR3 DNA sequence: TGCGCCAGCAGCCCTGGGACAGGGGCCTCCCTCACTGAAGCTTTCTTT.